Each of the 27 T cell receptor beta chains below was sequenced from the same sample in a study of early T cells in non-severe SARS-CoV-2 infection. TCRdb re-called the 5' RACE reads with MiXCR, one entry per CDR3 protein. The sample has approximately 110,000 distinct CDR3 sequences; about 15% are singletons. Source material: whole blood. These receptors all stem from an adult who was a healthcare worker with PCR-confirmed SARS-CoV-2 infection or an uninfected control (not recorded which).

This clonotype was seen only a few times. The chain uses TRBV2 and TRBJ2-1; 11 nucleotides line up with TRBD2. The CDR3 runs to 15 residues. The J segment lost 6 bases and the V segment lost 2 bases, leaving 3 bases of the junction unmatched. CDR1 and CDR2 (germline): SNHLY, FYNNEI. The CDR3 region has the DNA TGTGCCAGCAGTGAATTAGCGGGGGGGTTCAATGAGCAGTTCTTC. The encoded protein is CASSELAGGFNEQFF.

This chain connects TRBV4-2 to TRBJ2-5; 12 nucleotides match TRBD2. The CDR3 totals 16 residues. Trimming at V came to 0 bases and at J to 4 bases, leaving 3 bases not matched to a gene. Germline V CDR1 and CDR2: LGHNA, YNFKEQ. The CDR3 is CASSQELAGGLETQYF. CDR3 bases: TGTGCCAGCAGCCAAGAACTAGCGGGGGGTCTAGAGACCCAGTACTTC.

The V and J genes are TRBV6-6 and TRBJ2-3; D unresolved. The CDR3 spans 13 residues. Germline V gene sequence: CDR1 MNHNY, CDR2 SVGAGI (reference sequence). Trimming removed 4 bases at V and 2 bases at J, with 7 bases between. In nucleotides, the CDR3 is TGTGCCAGCAGTTGGAGCACCACAGATACGCAGTATTTT. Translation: CASSWSTTDTQYF.

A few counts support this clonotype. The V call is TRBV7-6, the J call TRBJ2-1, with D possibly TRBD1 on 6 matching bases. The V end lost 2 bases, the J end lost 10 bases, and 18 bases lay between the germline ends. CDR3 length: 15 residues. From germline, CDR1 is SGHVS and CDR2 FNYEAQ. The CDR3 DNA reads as TGTGCCAGCAGCTTACAGGGGCCCCGTCAAGGGGAGCAGTTCTTC. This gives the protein CASSLQGPRQGEQFF. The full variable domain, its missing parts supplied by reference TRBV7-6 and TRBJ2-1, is GAGVSQSPRYKVTKRGQDVALRCDPISGHVSLYWYRQALGQGPEFLTYFNYEAQQDKSGLPNDRFSAERPEGSISTLTIQRTEQRDSAMYRCASSLQGPRQGEQFFGPGTRLTVL.

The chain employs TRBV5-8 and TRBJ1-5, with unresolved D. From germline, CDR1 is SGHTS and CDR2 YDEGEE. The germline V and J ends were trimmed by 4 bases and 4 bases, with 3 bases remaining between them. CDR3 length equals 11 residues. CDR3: CASSPNQPQHF. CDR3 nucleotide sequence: TGTGCCAGCAGCCCTAATCAGCCCCAGCATTTT.

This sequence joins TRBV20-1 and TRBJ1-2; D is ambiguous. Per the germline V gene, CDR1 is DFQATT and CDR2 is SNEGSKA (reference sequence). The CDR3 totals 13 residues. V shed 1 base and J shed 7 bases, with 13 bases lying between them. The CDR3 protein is CSARVGVRLGYTF. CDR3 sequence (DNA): TGCAGTGCTAGAGTCGGGGTGCGCCTTGGCTACACCTTC.

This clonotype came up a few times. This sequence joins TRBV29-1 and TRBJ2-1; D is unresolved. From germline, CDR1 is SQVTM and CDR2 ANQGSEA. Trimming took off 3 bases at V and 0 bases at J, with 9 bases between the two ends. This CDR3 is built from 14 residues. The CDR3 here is CSVEGLRSYNEQFF. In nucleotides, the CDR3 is TGCAGCGTTGAGGGCCTCCGCTCCTACAATGAGCAGTTCTTC.

In DNA form, the CDR3 reads TGCAGCGTTGCCGCCCGGACGGTGAACACTGAAGCTTTCTTT. Its translation is CSVAARTVNTEAFF. This chain links TRBV29-1 with TRBJ1-1; no clear D gene. The CDR3 is 14 residues long. CDR1 is SQVTM, CDR2 ANQGSEA, per germline. Trimming stripped 4 bases from V and 0 bases from J, with 12 bases between.

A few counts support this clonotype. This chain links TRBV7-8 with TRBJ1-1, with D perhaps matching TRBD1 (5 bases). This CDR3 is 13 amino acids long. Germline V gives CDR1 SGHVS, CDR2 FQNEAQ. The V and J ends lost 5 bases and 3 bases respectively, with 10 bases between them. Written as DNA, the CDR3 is TGTGCCAGCAGCCAGCCGGGACACACTGAAGCTTTCTTT. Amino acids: CASSQPGHTEAFF.

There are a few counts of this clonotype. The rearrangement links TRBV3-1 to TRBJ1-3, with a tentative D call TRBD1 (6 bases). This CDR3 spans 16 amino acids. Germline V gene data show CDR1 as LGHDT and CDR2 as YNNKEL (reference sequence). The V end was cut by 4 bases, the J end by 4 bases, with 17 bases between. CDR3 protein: CASSLSAQGSGNTIYF. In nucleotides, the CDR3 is TGTGCCAGCAGCCTAAGCGCTCAGGGGTCGGGAAACACCATATATTTT.

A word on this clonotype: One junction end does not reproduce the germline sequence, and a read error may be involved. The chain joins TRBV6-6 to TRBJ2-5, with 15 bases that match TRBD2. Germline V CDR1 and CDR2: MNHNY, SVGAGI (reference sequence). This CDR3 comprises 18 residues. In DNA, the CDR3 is TGTGCCAGCAGTAACTCCGGACTAGCGGGGGGGCAGGGTGAGACCCAGTACTTC. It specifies CASSNSGLAGGQGETQYF.

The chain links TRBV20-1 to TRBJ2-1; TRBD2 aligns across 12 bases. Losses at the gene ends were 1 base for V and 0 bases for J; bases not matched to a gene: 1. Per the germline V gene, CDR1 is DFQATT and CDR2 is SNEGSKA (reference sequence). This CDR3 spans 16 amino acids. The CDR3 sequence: CSARASGGASYNEQFF. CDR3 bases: TGCAGTGCTAGAGCTAGCGGGGGGGCCTCCTACAATGAGCAGTTCTTC.

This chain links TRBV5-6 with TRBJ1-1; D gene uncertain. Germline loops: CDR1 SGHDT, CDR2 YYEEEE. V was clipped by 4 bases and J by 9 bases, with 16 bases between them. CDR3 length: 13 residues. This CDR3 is CASSPTDGMKAFF. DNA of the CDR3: TGTGCCAGCAGCCCGACGGACGGGATGAAAGCTTTCTTT.

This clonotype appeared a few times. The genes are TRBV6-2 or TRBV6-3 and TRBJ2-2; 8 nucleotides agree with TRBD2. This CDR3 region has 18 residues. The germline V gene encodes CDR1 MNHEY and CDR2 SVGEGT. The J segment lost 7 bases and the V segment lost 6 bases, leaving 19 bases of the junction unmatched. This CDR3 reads CASSLSGGDFQSIGELFF. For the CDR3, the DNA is TGTGCCAGCAGCCTATCGGGGGGGGACTTTCAGTCCATCGGGGAGCTGTTTTTT.

The CDR3 region has the DNA TGTGCCAGCACCTTAGAAGGATATAGCAATCAGCCCCAGCATTTT. Translated: CASTLEGYSNQPQHF. V is TRBV6-6 and J is TRBJ1-5; no reliable D call. This CDR3 region has 15 residues. Germline V gives CDR1 MNHNY, CDR2 SVGAGI (reference sequence). V was clipped by 7 bases and J by 0 bases, with 13 bases between them.

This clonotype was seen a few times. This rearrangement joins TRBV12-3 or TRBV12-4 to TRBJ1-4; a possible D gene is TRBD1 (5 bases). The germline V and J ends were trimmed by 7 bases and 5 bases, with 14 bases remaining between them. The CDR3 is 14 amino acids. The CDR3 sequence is CASTLTVGNEKLFF. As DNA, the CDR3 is TGTGCCAGCACCCTGACAGTGGGGAATGAAAAACTGTTTTTT.

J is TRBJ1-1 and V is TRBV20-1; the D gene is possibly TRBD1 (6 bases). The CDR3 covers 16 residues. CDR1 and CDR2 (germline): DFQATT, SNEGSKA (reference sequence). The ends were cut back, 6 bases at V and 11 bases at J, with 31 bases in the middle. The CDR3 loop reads CSARAAGSLFRQGAFF. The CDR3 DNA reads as TGCAGTGCCCGCGCGGCAGGCAGCCTATTTCGGCAGGGGGCTTTCTTT.

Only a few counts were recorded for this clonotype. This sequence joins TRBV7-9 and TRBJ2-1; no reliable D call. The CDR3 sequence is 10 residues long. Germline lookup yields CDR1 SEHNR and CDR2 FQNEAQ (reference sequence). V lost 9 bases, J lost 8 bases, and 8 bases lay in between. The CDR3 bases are TGTGCCAGTCACGCGGATGAGCAGTTCTTC. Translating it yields CASHADEQFF.

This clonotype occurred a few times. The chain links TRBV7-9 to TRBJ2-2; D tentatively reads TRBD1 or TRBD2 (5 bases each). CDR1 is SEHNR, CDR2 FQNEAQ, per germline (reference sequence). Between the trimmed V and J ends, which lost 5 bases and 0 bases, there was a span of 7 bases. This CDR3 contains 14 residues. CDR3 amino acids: CASSRGPNTGELFF. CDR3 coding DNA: TGTGCCAGCAGCCGGGGCCCGAACACCGGGGAGCTGTTTTTT.

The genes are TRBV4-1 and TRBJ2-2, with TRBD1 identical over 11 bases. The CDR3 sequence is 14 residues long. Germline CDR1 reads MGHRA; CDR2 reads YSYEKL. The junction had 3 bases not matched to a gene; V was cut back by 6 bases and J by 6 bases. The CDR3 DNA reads TGCGCCAGCAGGCGGGACAGGGGGTCCGGGGAGCTGTTTTTT. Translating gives CASRRDRGSGELFF.

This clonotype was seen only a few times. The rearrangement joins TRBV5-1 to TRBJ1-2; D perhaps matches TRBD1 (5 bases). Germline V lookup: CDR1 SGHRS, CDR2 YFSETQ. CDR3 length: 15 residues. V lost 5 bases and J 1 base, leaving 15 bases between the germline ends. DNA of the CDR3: TGCGCCAGCAGTCTGGACGGGGCTAGTAACTATGGCTACACCTTC. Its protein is CASSLDGASNYGYTF.

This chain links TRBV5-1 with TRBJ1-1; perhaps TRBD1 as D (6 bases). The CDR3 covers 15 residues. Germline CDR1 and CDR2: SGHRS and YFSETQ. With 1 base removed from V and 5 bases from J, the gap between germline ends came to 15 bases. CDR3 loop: CASSLWQGPGTEAFF. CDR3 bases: TGCGCCAGCAGCTTGTGGCAGGGGCCGGGTACTGAAGCTTTCTTT.

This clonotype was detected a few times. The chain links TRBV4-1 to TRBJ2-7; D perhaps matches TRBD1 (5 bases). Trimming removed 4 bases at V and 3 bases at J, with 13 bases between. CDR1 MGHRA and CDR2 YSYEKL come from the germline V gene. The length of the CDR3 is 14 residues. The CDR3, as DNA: TGCGCCAGCAGCCTCGGCCCAGGGCTCTACGAGCAGTACTTC. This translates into CASSLGPGLYEQYF.

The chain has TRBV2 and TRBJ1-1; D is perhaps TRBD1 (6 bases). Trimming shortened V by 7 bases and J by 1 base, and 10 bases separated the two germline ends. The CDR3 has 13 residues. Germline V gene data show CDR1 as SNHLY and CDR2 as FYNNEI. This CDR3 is CASTLDRNTEAFF. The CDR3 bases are TGTGCCAGCACCTTGGACAGGAACACTGAAGCTTTCTTT.

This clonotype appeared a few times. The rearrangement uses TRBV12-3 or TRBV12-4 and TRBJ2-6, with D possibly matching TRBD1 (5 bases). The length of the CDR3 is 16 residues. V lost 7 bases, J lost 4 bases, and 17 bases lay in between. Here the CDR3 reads CASTLTVSRGANVLTF. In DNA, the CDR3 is TGTGCCAGCACCTTGACAGTGTCGAGGGGGGCCAACGTCCTGACTTTC.

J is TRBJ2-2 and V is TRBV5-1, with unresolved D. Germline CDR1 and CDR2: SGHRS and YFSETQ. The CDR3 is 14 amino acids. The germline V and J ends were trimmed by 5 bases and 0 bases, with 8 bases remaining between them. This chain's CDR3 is CASRSDPNTGELFF. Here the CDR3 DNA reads TGCGCCAGCAGGTCAGATCCGAACACCGGGGAGCTGTTTTTT.

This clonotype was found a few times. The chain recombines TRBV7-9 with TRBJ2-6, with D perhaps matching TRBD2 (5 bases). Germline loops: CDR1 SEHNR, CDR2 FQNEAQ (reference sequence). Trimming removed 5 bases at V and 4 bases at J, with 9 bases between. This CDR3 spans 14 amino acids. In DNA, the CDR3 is TGTGCCAGCAGCCCTAGGAGGGGGGCCAACGTCCTGACTTTC. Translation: CASSPRRGANVLTF.